This T cell receptor (beta chain) is drawn from a study of blood T cell repertoires in COVID-19. Study-wide background: T cells, B-cell-depleted T cells, or PBMCs supplied cDNA or gDNA.

V trimming: 5 bases; J trimming: 4 bases; junction bases outside the gene matches: 1. Germline lookup yields CDR1 MNHEY and CDR2 SMNVEV (reference sequence). This CDR3 has 12 amino acids. Measured with immunoSEQ multiplex PCR; TCRdb has only the in-frame clones, and not every one. The table has hundreds of thousands of clones, 85% to 90% seen once. Specimen: PBMCs or T cells enriched from blood (not recorded which). J is TRBJ1-2 and V is TRBV27, with 7 bases lining up with TRBD1. This clonotype was sampled from a young woman with acute COVID-19. The CDR3 here is CASSQGGYGYTF. CDR3 sequence (DNA): TGTGCCAGCAGTCAGGGGGGCTATGGCTACACCTTC.